A single sample gave rise to the 19 T cell receptor beta chains below, sequenced in a study of T cell repertoires in cytomegalovirus infection. TCRdb used MiXCR to reprocess the reads, holding one entry per CDR3 protein. The profile shows some 100,000 distinct CDR3 sequences, about 22% of them singletons. The sequencing sample was made of CD8+ T cells from PBMCs. All receptors come from a human donor in good health (CMV status not recorded). Some clones in this sample may be carry-over from other donors' samples.

The chain carries TRBV7-9 and TRBJ2-5; no definite D call. This CDR3 is built from 12 residues. Germline V lookup: CDR1 SEHNR, CDR2 FQNEAQ (reference sequence). V shed 4 bases and J shed 2 bases, with 5 bases lying between them. The CDR3 sequence is CASSSSQETQYF. The CDR3 DNA follows: TGTGCCAGCAGCTCGAGTCAAGAGACCCAGTACTTC.

The chain recombines TRBV4-3 with TRBJ1-4; D ambiguous. Trimming removed 0 bases at V and 4 bases at J, with 12 bases between. The CDR3 is 16 amino acids. CDR1 and CDR2 (germline): LGHNA, YSLEER. In DNA form, the CDR3 reads TGCGCCAGCAGCCAAGAAGGCGGATTCAATAATGAAAAACTGTTTTTT. As protein: CASSQEGGFNNEKLFF.

This clonotype has a count of ten or more. The chain has TRBV6-2 or TRBV6-3 and TRBJ2-7; no firm D call. Germline CDR1 reads MNHEY; CDR2 reads SVGEGT. Deletions cut 7 bases from V and 3 bases from J, with 4 bases between. CDR3 size: 10 residues. CDR3 region: CASKLYEQYF. CDR3 nucleotide sequence: TGTGCCAGCAAACTCTACGAGCAGTACTTC.

Many counts were recorded for this clonotype. The chain links TRBV7-9 to TRBJ2-7, with D unclear. With 3 bases removed from V and 2 bases from J, the gap between germline ends came to 11 bases. In germline, CDR1 is SEHNR, CDR2 FQNEAQ (reference sequence). This CDR3 is built from 14 residues. The DNA for the CDR3 is TGTGCCAGCAGCTTGGTATCCAGAACCTACGAGCAGTACTTC. It encodes CASSLVSRTYEQYF.

The chain is built from TRBV28 and TRBJ1-1, with TRBD1 matching 8 bases. Germline CDR1 MDHEN, CDR2 SYDVKM. Trimming took 4 bases from V and 3 from J; bases not matched to a gene: 7. The CDR3 consists of 15 residues. The CDR3 coding sequence is TGTGCCAGCAGTTCGGACAGGGTGTATGACACTGAAGCTTTCTTT. Its protein product is CASSSDRVYDTEAFF.

This clonotype was seen only a few times. The chain combines TRBV19 with TRBJ1-5, with D hard to call. Germline CDR1 and CDR2: LNHDA and SQIVND (reference sequence). Between the trimmed V and J ends, which lost 0 bases and 5 bases, there was a span of 8 bases. CDR3 length: 14 residues. CDR3 amino acids: CASSIEYGDQPQHF. The CDR3 DNA is TGTGCCAGTAGTATAGAATATGGTGATCAGCCCCAGCATTTT.

The gene calls are TRBV7-9 and TRBJ2-1; tentatively, D is TRBD1 (6 bases). V lost 6 bases and J lost 7, with 13 bases in between. The CDR3 consists of 13 residues. CDR1 SEHNR and CDR2 FQNEAQ come from the germline V gene (reference sequence). CDR3 region: CASSEKTGNEQFF. The DNA for the CDR3 is TGTGCCAGCAGTGAAAAAACAGGGAATGAGCAGTTCTTC.

This clonotype was counted only a few times. The genes are TRBV20-1 and TRBJ2-7, with TRBD2 identical over 8 bases. J gave up 4 bases and V 0 bases, and 8 bases lay outside the gene matches. Germline CDR1 reads DFQATT; CDR2 reads SNEGSKA (reference sequence). This CDR3 contains 15 residues. Here the CDR3 reads CSARDWAGGLYEQYF. CDR3 sequence (DNA): TGCAGTGCTAGAGATTGGGCGGGGGGCCTATACGAGCAGTACTTC.

In this sample, this clonotype turned up a few times. The chain recombines TRBV5-6 with TRBJ2-5; D uncertain. From germline, CDR1 is SGHDT and CDR2 YYEEEE. The length of the CDR3 is 14 residues. The V end was cut by 0 bases, the J end by 2 bases, with 8 bases between. The CDR3 here is CASSLAPRQETQYF. CDR3 DNA: TGTGCCAGCAGCTTGGCTCCTAGGCAAGAGACCCAGTACTTC. Full variable domain (outside the CDR3, taken from reference TRBV5-6 and TRBJ2-5): DAGVTQSPTHLIKTRGQQVTLRCSPKSGHDTVSWYQQALGQGPQFIFQYYEEEERQRGNFPDRFSGHQFPNYSSELNVNALLLGDSALYLCASSLAPRQETQYFGPGTRLLVL.

CDR3 residues: CASSLEWGQEAFF. The CDR3, as DNA: TGTGCCAGCAGCTTAGAGTGGGGACAGGAAGCTTTCTTT. V and J are TRBV7-3 and TRBJ1-1; 7 bases match TRBD1. V lost 2 bases, J lost 8 bases, and 5 bases stayed unmatched. This CDR3 has 13 amino acids. Germline V CDR1 and CDR2: SGHTA, FQGTGA. The full variable domain, its missing parts supplied by reference TRBV7-3 and TRBJ1-1, is GAGVSQTPSNKVTEKGKYVELRCDPISGHTALYWYRQSLGQGPEFLIYFQGTGAADDSGLPNDRFFAVRPEGSVSTLKIQRTERGDSAVYLCASSLEWGQEAFFGQGTRLTVV.

This clonotype came up many times. The chain has TRBV7-2 and TRBJ2-7; D remains ambiguous. CDR3 length: 12 amino acids. V lost 1 base and J 5 bases, leaving 6 bases between the germline ends. In germline, CDR1 is SGHTA, CDR2 FQGNSA. The DNA of the CDR3 is TGTGCCAGCAGCTTAGGAGTCGACGAGCAGTACTTC. Protein: CASSLGVDEQYF.

This clonotype was counted only a few times. The V call is TRBV27, the J call TRBJ1-5, with a possible D match to TRBD1 (6 bases). The CDR3 spans 16 residues. Trimming took 6 bases from V and 4 from J, leaving 19 bases between them. The germline V gene has CDR1 MNHEY and CDR2 SMNVEV (reference sequence). The CDR3 DNA reads TGTGCCAGCAGACAAAGGGGACACACAGGGAATCAGCCCCAGCATTTT. Translated: CASRQRGHTGNQPQHF.

This clonotype was seen a few times. This chain links TRBV5-1 with TRBJ2-1; perhaps TRBD2 as D (5 bases). There are 15 residues in the CDR3. Per germline, CDR1 SGHRS and CDR2 YFSETQ. V gave up 4 bases and J gave up 3 bases, with 14 bases separating them. The chain's CDR3 is CASSKEADLYNEQFF. In DNA form, the CDR3 reads TGCGCCAGCAGCAAGGAGGCAGATCTCTACAATGAGCAGTTCTTC.

In its sample, this clonotype was seen many times. V usage is TRBV18 and J usage is TRBJ1-1, with D uncertain. The length of the CDR3 is 20 residues. Per germline, CDR1 KGHSH and CDR2 LQKENI. V gave up 4 bases and J gave up 0 bases, with 27 bases separating them. The CDR3, as DNA: TGTGCCAGCTCACTGAGGTCCCTACTGGGCGCAGGTCCGATGAACACTGAAGCTTTCTTT. This translates into CASSLRSLLGAGPMNTEAFF.

The chain links TRBV28 to TRBJ2-7; D unresolved. Germline V gene sequence: CDR1 MDHEN, CDR2 SYDVKM. The CDR3 consists of 13 residues. Trimming stripped 5 bases from V and 3 bases from J, with 11 bases between. The CDR3 loop reads CASSTLQSYEQYF. The CDR3, as DNA: TGTGCCAGCAGTACCCTACAGAGCTACGAGCAGTACTTC.

The chain uses TRBV12-5 and TRBJ1-2; TRBD1 matches at 7 bases. J gave up 8 bases and V 5 bases, and 8 bases lay outside the gene matches. Germline CDR1 LGHNT, CDR2 FRNRAP. This CDR3 is built from 13 residues. This CDR3 reads CASGQQDRDGYTF. CDR3 coding DNA: TGTGCTAGTGGTCAACAAGACAGGGACGGCTACACCTTC.

This clonotype was picked up a small number of times. This chain links TRBV5-1 with TRBJ1-1; D might be TRBD1 (5 bases). Germline lookup yields CDR1 SGHRS and CDR2 YFSETQ. With 6 bases removed from V and 0 bases from J, the gap between germline ends came to 9 bases. This CDR3 region has 13 residues. As DNA, the CDR3 is TGCGCCAGCAAGACAGACATGAACACTGAAGCTTTCTTT. Its translation: CASKTDMNTEAFF.

The rearrangement joins TRBV11-2 to TRBJ1-4, with 7 bases matching TRBD1. CDR1 is SGHAT and CDR2 is FQNNGV in the germline V gene. J gave up 7 bases and V 1 base, and 9 bases lay outside the gene matches. This CDR3 comprises 16 residues. CDR3: CASSLGDRPLGEKLFF. As DNA, the CDR3 is TGTGCCAGCAGCTTAGGGGACAGACCTTTAGGTGAAAAACTGTTTTTT.

The gene calls are TRBV14 and TRBJ1-6; weak D call: TRBD1 (6 bases). This CDR3 is 16 amino acids long. CDR1 is SGHDN and CDR2 is FVKESK in the germline V gene. The germline V and J ends were trimmed by 3 bases and 4 bases, with 13 bases remaining between them. The DNA for the CDR3 is TGTGCCAGCAGCCAGTATCGAGGGGGATATAATTCACCCCTCCACTTT. Its protein product is CASSQYRGGYNSPLHF.